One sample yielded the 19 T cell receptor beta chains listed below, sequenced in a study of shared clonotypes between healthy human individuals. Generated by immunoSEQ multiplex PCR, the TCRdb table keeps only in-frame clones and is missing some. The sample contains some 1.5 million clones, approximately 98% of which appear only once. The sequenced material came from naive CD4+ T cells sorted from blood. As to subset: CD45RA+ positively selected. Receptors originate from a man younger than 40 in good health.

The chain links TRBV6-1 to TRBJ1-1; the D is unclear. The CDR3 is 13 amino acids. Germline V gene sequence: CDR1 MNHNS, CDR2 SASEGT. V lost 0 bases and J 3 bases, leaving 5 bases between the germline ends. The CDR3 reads CASSEAGYTEAFF. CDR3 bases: TGTGCCAGCAGTGAAGCGGGGTACACTGAAGCTTTCTTT.

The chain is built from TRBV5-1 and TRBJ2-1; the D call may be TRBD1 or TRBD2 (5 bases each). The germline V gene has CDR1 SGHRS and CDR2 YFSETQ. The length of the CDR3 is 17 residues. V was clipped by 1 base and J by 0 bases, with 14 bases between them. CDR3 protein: CASSLYPGTSSYNEQFF. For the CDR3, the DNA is TGCGCCAGCAGCTTGTATCCCGGGACCAGCTCCTACAATGAGCAGTTCTTC.

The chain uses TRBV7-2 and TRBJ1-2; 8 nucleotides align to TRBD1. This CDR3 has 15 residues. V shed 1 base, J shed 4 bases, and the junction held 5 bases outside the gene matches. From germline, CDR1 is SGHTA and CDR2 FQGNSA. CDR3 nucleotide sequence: TGTGCCAGCAGCTTAGAAGTGGGACAGGTCTATGGCTACACCTTC. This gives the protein CASSLEVGQVYGYTF.

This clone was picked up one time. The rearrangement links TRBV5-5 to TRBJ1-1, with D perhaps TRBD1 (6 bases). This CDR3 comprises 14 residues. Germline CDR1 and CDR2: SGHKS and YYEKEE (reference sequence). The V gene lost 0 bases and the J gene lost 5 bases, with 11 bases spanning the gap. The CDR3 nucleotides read TGTGCCAGCAGCTTGGAAGGGGGACGAACTGAAGCTTTCTTT. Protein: CASSLEGGRTEAFF.

The DNA of the CDR3 is TGTGCCAGCGGAGGTGGGGTCCCCGGGGAGCTGTTTTTT. Its protein product is CASGGGVPGELFF. This chain links TRBV2 with TRBJ2-2, with a possible D match to TRBD2 (5 bases). The V end lost 8 bases, the J end lost 6 bases, and 13 bases lay between the germline ends. The CDR3 extends over 13 amino acids. Germline assignment: CDR1 SNHLY and CDR2 FYNNEI.

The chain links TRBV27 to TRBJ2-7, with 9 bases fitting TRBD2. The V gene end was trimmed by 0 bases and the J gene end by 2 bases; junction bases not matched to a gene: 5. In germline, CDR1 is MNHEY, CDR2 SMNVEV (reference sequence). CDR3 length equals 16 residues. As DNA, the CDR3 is TGTGCCAGCAGTTTATCGTTACTAGCGGGCCCCTACGAGCAGTACTTC. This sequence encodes CASSLSLLAGPYEQYF.

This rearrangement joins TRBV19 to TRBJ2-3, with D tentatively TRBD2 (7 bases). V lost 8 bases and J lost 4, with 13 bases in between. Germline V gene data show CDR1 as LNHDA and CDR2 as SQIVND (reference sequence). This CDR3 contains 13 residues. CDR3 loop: CASHGGLADTQYF. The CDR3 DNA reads TGTGCCAGTCACGGGGGGCTGGCAGATACGCAGTATTTT.

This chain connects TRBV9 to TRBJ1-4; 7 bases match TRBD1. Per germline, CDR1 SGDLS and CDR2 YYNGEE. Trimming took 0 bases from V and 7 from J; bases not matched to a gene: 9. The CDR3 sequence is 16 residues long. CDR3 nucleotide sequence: TGTGCCAGCAGCGTAGACCCTGGTAGGGGGCTTGAAAAACTGTTTTTT. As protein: CASSVDPGRGLEKLFF.

The CDR3 here is CASSASSGANVLTF. In nucleotides, the CDR3 is TGTGCCAGTAGCGCGAGCTCTGGGGCCAACGTCCTGACTTTC. The chain carries TRBV19 and TRBJ2-6, with D uncertain. CDR1 is LNHDA, CDR2 SQIVND, per germline (reference sequence). CDR3 size: 14 residues. Trimming cost V 6 bases and J 0 bases, with 6 bases left between them.

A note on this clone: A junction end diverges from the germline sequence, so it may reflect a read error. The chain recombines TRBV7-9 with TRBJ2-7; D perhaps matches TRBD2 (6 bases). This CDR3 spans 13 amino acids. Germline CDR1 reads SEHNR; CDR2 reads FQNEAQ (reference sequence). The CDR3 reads CASSPTGVTEQSF. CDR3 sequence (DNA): TGTGCCAGCAGCCCGACGGGGGTGACGGAGCAGTCCTTC.

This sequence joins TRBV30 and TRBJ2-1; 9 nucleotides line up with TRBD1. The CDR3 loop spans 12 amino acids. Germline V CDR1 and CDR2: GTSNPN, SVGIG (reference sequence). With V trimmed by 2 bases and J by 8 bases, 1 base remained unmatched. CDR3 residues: CAWSTGGYEQFF. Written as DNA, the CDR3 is TGTGCCTGGAGTACAGGGGGCTATGAGCAGTTCTTC.

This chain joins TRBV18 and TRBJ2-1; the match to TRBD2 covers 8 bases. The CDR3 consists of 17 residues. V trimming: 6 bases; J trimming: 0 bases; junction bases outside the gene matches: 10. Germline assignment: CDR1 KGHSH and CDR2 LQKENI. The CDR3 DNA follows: TGTGCCAGCTCGCAACTTCCGGGAGGGGACTCCTACAATGAGCAGTTCTTC. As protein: CASSQLPGGDSYNEQFF.

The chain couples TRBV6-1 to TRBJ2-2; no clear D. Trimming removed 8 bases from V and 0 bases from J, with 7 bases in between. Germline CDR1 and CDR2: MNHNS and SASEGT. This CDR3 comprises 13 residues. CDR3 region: CASRLANTGELFF. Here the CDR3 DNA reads TGTGCCAGCCGGCTGGCGAACACCGGGGAGCTGTTTTTT.

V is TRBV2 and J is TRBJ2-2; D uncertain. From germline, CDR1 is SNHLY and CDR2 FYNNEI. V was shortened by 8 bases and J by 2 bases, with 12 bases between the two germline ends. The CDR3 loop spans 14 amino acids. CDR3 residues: CASLSNTNTGELFF. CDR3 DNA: TGTGCCAGCCTGAGTAACACTAACACCGGGGAGCTGTTTTTT.

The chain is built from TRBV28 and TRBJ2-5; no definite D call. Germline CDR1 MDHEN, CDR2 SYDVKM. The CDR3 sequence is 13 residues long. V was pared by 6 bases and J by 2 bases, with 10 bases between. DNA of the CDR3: TGTGCCAGCAGCTGGAGTCAGCAAGAGACCCAGTACTTC. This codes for CASSWSQQETQYF.

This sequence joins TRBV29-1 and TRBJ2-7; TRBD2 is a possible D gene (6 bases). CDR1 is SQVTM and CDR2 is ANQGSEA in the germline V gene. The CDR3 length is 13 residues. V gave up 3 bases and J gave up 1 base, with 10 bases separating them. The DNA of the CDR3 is TGCAGCGTTGAGTGGCGGGGATCCTACGAGCAGTACTTC. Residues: CSVEWRGSYEQYF.

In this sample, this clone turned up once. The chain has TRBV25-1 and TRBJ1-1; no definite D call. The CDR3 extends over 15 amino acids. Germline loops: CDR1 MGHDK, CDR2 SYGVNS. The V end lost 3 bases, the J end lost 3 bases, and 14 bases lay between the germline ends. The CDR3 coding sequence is TGTGCCAGCAGTGATAGACGAAGGAGGGACACTGAAGCTTTCTTT. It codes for CASSDRRRRDTEAFF.

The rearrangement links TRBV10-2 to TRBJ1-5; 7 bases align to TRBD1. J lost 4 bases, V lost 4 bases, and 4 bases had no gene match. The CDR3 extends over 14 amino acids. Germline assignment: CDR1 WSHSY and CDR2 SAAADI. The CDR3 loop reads CASSGDRGNQPQHF. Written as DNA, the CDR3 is TGCGCCAGCAGTGGGGACAGAGGAAATCAGCCCCAGCATTTT.

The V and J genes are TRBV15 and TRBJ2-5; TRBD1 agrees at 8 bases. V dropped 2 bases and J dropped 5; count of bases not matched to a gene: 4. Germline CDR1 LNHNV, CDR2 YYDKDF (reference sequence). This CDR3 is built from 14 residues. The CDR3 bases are TGTGCCACCAGCAGACATGGACAGGGTGAGACCCAGTACTTC. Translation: CATSRHGQGETQYF. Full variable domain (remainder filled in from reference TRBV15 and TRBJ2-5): DAMVIQNPRYQVTQFGKPVTLSCSQTLNHNVMYWYQQKSSQAPKLLFHYYDKDFNNEADTPDNFQSRRPNTSFCFLDIRSPGLGDTAMYLCATSRHGQGETQYFGPGTRLLVL.